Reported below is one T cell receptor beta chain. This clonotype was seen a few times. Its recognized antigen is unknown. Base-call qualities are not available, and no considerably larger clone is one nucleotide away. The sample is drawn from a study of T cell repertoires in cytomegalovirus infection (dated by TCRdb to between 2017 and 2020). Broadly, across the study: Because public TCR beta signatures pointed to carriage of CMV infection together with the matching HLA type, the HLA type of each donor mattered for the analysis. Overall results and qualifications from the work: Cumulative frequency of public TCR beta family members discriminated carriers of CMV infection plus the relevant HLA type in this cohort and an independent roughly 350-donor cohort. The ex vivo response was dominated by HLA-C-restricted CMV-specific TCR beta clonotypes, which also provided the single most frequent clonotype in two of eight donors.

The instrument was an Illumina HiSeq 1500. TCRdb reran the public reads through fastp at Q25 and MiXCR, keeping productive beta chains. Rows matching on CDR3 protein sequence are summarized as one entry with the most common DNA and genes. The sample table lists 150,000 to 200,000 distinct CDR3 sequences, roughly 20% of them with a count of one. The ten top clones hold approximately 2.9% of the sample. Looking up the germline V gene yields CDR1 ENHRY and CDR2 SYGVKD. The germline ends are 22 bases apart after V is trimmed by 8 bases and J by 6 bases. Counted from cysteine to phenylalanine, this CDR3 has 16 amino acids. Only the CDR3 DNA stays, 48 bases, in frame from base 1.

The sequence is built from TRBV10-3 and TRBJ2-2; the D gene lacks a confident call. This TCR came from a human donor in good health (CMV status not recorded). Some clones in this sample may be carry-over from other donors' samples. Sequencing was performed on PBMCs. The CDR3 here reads CAIENSLPHHAGELFF. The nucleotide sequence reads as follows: TGTGCCATCGAAAACAGCCTCCCCCACCACGCCGGGGAGCTGTTTTTT.